This TCR beta chain was identified during a study of immune cell composition in non-small cell lung cancer. This clone has only one observation. Normal lung was sampled as far from the tumour as possible, at least 3 cm. Germline V gene sequence: CDR1 LNHDA, CDR2 SQIVND (reference sequence). The CDR3 is made up of 15 amino acids. With 4 bases removed from V and 0 bases from J, the gap between germline ends came to 10 bases. Repertoires were generated with immunoSEQ multiplex PCR, while TCRdb's copy carries only in-frame clones and drops some. The table includes about 4,500 clones, approximately 71% detected once.

The gene calls are TRBV19 and TRBJ2-1, with a tentative D call TRBD2 (6 bases). The sample consisted of non-adjacent lung tissue. This sequence was found in a human donor with non-small cell lung cancer. The CDR3 region is CASSTPGSSYNEQFF. CDR3 bases: TGTGCCAGTAGTACCCCCGGGAGCTCCTACAATGAGCAGTTCTTC.